Below, 5 T cell receptor beta chains from the same sample are listed, as sequenced in a study of blood T cell repertoires in COVID-19. Only in-frame clones appear in the TCRdb table, and some are missing; sequencing was by immunoSEQ multiplex PCR. The sample lists hundreds of thousands of clones, about 85% occurring once. Sequenced: peripheral blood. The receptors were sampled from an elderly woman with active or convalescent COVID-19.

The rearrangement links TRBV11-3 to TRBJ2-2; D may be TRBD1 (5 bases). Trimming shortened V by 2 bases and J by 0 bases, and 10 bases separated the two germline ends. CDR1 and CDR2 from the germline V gene are SGHNT and YENEEA. The length of the CDR3 is 16 residues. CDR3: CASSLSRTSNTGELFF. In DNA, the CDR3 is TGTGCCAGCAGCTTATCCAGGACATCGAACACCGGGGAGCTGTTTTTT.

The chain recombines TRBV7-8 with TRBJ2-7; tentatively, D is TRBD1 (5 bases). Trimming cost V 2 bases and J 5 bases, with 10 bases left between them. Germline values: CDR1 SGHVS, CDR2 FQNEAQ. There are 13 residues in the CDR3. CDR3 nucleotides: TGTGCCAGCAGCTTAAAAGCCAGGGACGAGCAGTACTTC. Encoded protein: CASSLKARDEQYF.

The V call is TRBV6-4, the J call TRBJ2-2; D is perhaps TRBD2 (6 bases). CDR3 length equals 14 residues. In germline, CDR1 is MRHNA, CDR2 SNTAGT. Trimming left V 4 bases short and J 5 bases short, with 11 bases between. This chain's CDR3 is CASSALARTGELFF. Here the CDR3 DNA reads TGTGCCAGCAGTGCGCTAGCGAGAACCGGGGAGCTGTTTTTT.

The rearrangement joins TRBV18 to TRBJ2-1, with 7 bases aligning to TRBD2. Per germline, CDR1 KGHSH and CDR2 LQKENI. The CDR3 length is 13 residues. J lost 9 bases, V lost 2 bases, and 4 bases had no gene match. Here the CDR3 reads CASSPGGDGEQFF. DNA of the CDR3: TGTGCCAGCTCACCAGGGGGGGATGGTGAGCAGTTCTTC. Complete variable domain (other parts from reference TRBV18 and TRBJ2-1): NAGVMQNPRHLVRRRGQEARLRCSPMKGHSHVYWYRQLPEEGLKFMVYLQKENIIDESGMPKERFSAEFPKEGPSILRIQQVVRGDSAAYFCASSPGGDGEQFFGPGTRLTVL.

This sequence joins TRBV11-2 and TRBJ1-1; no definite D call. The CDR3 has 14 residues. V gave up 3 bases and J gave up 6 bases, with 14 bases separating them. Looked up from germline, CDR1 is SGHAT and CDR2 is FQNNGV. The CDR3 region is CASSFYYPESEAFF. The CDR3 nucleotides are TGTGCCAGCAGCTTTTATTACCCGGAGTCTGAAGCTTTCTTT. The variable domain in full, with the rest retrieved from reference TRBV11-2 and TRBJ1-1, is EAGVAQSPRYKIIEKRQSVAFWCNPISGHATLYWYQQILGQGPKLLIQFQNNGVVDDSQLPKDRFSAERLKGVDSTLKIQPAKLEDSAVYLCASSFYYPESEAFFGQGTRLTVV.